Following are 10 T cell receptor beta chains from one sample sequenced in a study of blood T cells in healthy people across ages. PCR was performed a second time for roughly 6 to 12 cycles using a sample-barcoded 5' primer and a J-beta primer mix. MiXCR, applied by TCRdb to the 5' RACE reads, yields one record per CDR3 protein. The sample records about 1.8 million distinct CDR3 sequences, roughly 52% being singletons. Sequencing input: blood. These receptors were taken from a woman aged 40 to 55 in good health.

The chain carries TRBV7-8 and TRBJ2-5; 12 bases are a match to TRBD2. The CDR3 consists of 16 residues. V lost 4 bases, J lost 4 bases, and 7 bases stayed unmatched. Germline V gives CDR1 SGHVS, CDR2 FQNEAQ. The CDR3 here is CASSSGLAGPGETQYF. The CDR3 DNA follows: TGTGCCAGCAGCTCCGGACTAGCGGGGCCAGGAGAGACCCAGTACTTC.

DNA for the CDR3: TGTGCCAGCAGCTTGTACGGGAAAAACATTCAGTACTTC. This encodes CASSLYGKNIQYF. This chain connects TRBV13 to TRBJ2-4, with D hard to call. Trimming left V 3 bases short and J 4 bases short, with 7 bases between. The CDR3 loop spans 13 amino acids. CDR1 PRHDT and CDR2 FYEKMQ come from the germline V gene (reference sequence).

This clonotype occurred a few times. V usage is TRBV9 and J usage is TRBJ2-7; TRBD1 might be the D (5 bases). This CDR3 spans 12 amino acids. Germline CDR1 and CDR2: SGDLS and YYNGEE. V was clipped by 3 bases and J by 7 bases, with 11 bases between them. CDR3 residues: CASSDGAREQYF. DNA of the CDR3: TGTGCCAGCAGCGATGGGGCGAGGGAGCAGTACTTC.

Worth noting for this clonotype: Being one base from a much bigger clone, this may be a read error. The chain uses TRBV6-1 and TRBJ2-5, with TRBD2 matching over 8 bases. V lost 1 base to trimming and J lost 11 bases; unmatched junction nucleotides: 12. Germline V gene data show CDR1 as MNHNS and CDR2 as SASEGT. The CDR3 contains 15 residues. The DNA of the CDR3 is TGTGCCAGCAGTGAAGGCTCGGGGGGGGTCAATGAGCAGTACTTC. Protein sequence: CASSEGSGGVNEQYF.

The genes are TRBV15 and TRBJ1-2; D remains unclear. CDR3 size: 14 residues. Trimming removed 5 bases from V and 6 bases from J, with 16 bases in between. CDR1 LNHNV and CDR2 YYDKDF come from the germline V gene (reference sequence). The CDR3 region has the DNA TGTGCCACCAGCTCCCCCGGGCCCAATAATGGCTACACCTTC. It codes for CATSSPGPNNGYTF.

The chain carries TRBV5-6 and TRBJ2-1; 10 nucleotides agree with TRBD2. With 0 bases clipped from V and 0 bases from J, the junction kept 6 bases outside the gene matches. CDR1 is SGHDT, CDR2 YYEEEE, per germline. The CDR3 is made up of 18 amino acids. The CDR3 loop reads CASSLGTSGRFSYNEQFF. The CDR3 DNA sequence: TGTGCCAGCAGCTTGGGGACTAGCGGAAGATTCTCCTACAATGAGCAGTTCTTC.

The rearrangement uses TRBV2 and TRBJ2-2; 9 bases are a match to TRBD1. After removal of 5 bases from V and 4 bases from J, the junction contained 5 bases not matched to a gene. CDR1 and CDR2 from the germline V gene are SNHLY and FYNNEI. The length of the CDR3 is 15 residues. The CDR3 region is CASSWGQGSTGELFF. DNA of the CDR3: TGTGCCAGCAGTTGGGGACAGGGTTCCACCGGGGAGCTGTTTTTT.

The chain combines TRBV6-5 with TRBJ2-1; D is possibly TRBD1 (7 bases). Looked up from germline, CDR1 is MNHEY and CDR2 is SVGAGI. This CDR3 is built from 13 residues. The V and J ends lost 6 bases and 10 bases respectively, with 16 bases between them. The CDR3 region is CASRDQGGLEQFF. The CDR3 DNA is TGTGCCAGCAGAGATCAGGGGGGACTCGAGCAGTTCTTC.

This clonotype came up a few times. The genes are TRBV24-1 and TRBJ2-3; unclear D gene. CDR3 size: 12 residues. Germline CDR1 KGHDR, CDR2 SFDVKD. V was trimmed by 11 bases and J by 3 bases, leaving 11 bases between them. As DNA, the CDR3 is TGTGCCATCCAAGATCTTACAGATACGCAGTATTTT. This sequence encodes CAIQDLTDTQYF.

CDR3 sequence: CASSQVIAGGAGGPSEQFF. Written as DNA, the CDR3 is TGTGCCAGCAGCCAGGTTATTGCGGGGGGAGCGGGGGGGCCGAGTGAGCAGTTCTTC. The V and J genes are TRBV4-2 and TRBJ2-1; 10 positions match TRBD2. Germline values: CDR1 LGHNA, CDR2 YNFKEQ. With V trimmed by 3 bases and J by 9 bases, 20 bases remained unmatched. CDR3 size: 19 residues.